These T cell receptor beta chains were read from a single sample in a study of T cell responses to AZD1222 COVID-19 vaccine. Profiling relied on immunoSEQ multiplex PCR, and the TCRdb table lists in-frame clones only, not all of them. The data contain around 130,000 clones, approximately 91% of them singletons. The sequencing here drew on peripheral blood, taken on day 0 of AZD1222 vaccination. These TCRs come from an adult in good health. Each CDR3 is given with its conserved first and last residue. D genes are given only for firm matches. Clone size, where shown, is once, few, many, or a class for clones that have expanded.

d_call	j_call	v_call	clone_size	cdr3_aa	cdr3_nt
NA	TRBJ2-7	TRBV6-5	NA	CASHRVSYEQYF	TGTGCCAGCCACAGGGTTAGTTACGAGCAGTACTTC
TRBD1	TRBJ2-1	TRBV7-9	once	CASSPGAGTGRSEQFF	TGTGCCAGCAGCCCAGGAGCCGGGACAGGGCGGTCTGAGCAGTTCTTC
TRBD1	TRBJ2-7	TRBV14	NA	CASSQGSGQGSYEQYF	TGTGCCAGCAGCCAGGGGTCGGGACAGGGGTCCTACGAGCAGTACTTC
NA	TRBJ1-4	TRBV5-1	NA	CASSFQGREKLFF	TGCGCCAGCAGCTTTCAGGGGAGGGAAAAACTGTTTTTT
NA	TRBJ2-7	TRBV2	NA	CASTQGYDYSYEQYF	TGTGCCAGCACTCAAGGCTATGATTATTCCTACGAGCAGTACTTC
NA	TRBJ2-7	TRBV28	NA	CASIDTRSSYEQYF	TGTGCCAGCATCGATACAAGATCCTCCTACGAGCAGTACTTC
NA	TRBJ1-3	TRBV28	once	CASSRGPNGNTIYF	TGTGCCAGCAGTCGGGGACCTAATGGAAACACCATATATTTT
TRBD1	TRBJ2-7	TRBV11-2	few	CASSAGQGYEQYF	TGTGCCAGCAGCGCGGGACAGGGCTACGAGCAGTACTTC
TRBD1	TRBJ2-7	TRBV6-5	NA	CASSYQGTGYEQYF	TGTGCCAGCAGTTACCAAGGGACAGGTTACGAGCAGTACTTC
TRBD1	TRBJ2-7	TRBV28	once	CASSPRRRTGLSYEQYF	TGTGCCAGCAGTCCGCGGCGCCGGACAGGGCTTAGCTACGAGCAGTACTTC
NA	TRBJ1-2	TRBV6-5	NA	CASSSSQGSRYGYTF	TGTGCCAGCAGCTCCTCCCAGGGATCGCGCTATGGCTACACCTTC
NA	TRBJ1-1	TRBV6-4	NA	CASRRTLDTEAFF	TGTGCCAGCAGGCGGACGTTAGACACTGAAGCTTTCTTT
NA	TRBJ1-2	TRBV3-1/TRBV3-2	NA	CASSLGRGIGYTF	TGTGCCAGCAGCCTTGGGAGGGGGATCGGCTACACCTTC
TRBD1	TRBJ1-1	TRBV19	NA	CASSKGDRRKRTEAFF	TGTGCCAGTAGTAAGGGGGACAGGAGAAAACGCACTGAAGCTTTCTTT
NA	TRBJ1-5	TRBV6-5	NA	CASSYSGGKGGQPQHF	TGTGCCAGCAGTTATTCTGGAGGAAAAGGAGGTCAGCCCCAGCATTTT
NA	TRBJ2-6	TRBV4-2	few	CASSQRWTEVSGANVLTF	TGTGCCAGCAGCCAACGTTGGACGGAGGTCTCTGGGGCCAACGTCCTGACTTTC
TRBD1	TRBJ1-1	TRBV18	NA	CASSPSGTGETEAFF	TGTGCCAGCTCACCAAGCGGGACAGGGGAGACTGAAGCTTTCTTT
NA	TRBJ2-7	TRBV30	NA	CAWSADPYHTQYF	TGTGCCTGGAGCGCGGACCCTTATCATACGCAGTACTTC
TRBD1	TRBJ2-2	TRBV6-1	NA	CASSDLTGGRTGELFF	TGTGCCAGCAGTGATCTGACAGGGGGCCGGACCGGGGAGCTGTTTTTT
NA	TRBJ1-2	TRBV7-9	NA	CASSLSSDGYTF	TGTGCCAGCAGCTTATCGTCGGACGGCTACACCTTC
NA	TRBJ2-6	TRBV7-9	NA	CASPESGANVLTF	TGTGCCAGCCCCGAATCTGGGGCCAACGTCCTGACTTTC
NA	TRBJ1-2	TRBV7-9	NA	CASSFSTGIYGYTF	TGTGCCAGCAGCTTTTCAACAGGGATCTATGGCTACACCTTC
NA	TRBJ1-5	TRBV3-1/TRBV3-2	NA	CASSQDLTGHNQPQHF	TGTGCCAGCAGCCAAGACCTCACGGGACACAATCAGCCCCAGCATTTT
NA	TRBJ1-2	TRBV6-5	NA	CASSPTQGVGGYTF	TGTGCCAGCAGTCCCACCCAGGGAGTGGGCGGCTACACCTTC
NA	TRBJ1-2	TRBV18	NA	CASSPGTGYGYTF	TGTGCCAGCTCACCGGGGACGGGCTATGGCTACACCTTC
NA	TRBJ1-4	TRBV7-2	NA	CASSLGGNMIEKLFF	TGTGCCAGCAGCTTAGGTGGGAATATGATAGAAAAACTGTTTTTT
TRBD1	TRBJ1-2	TRBV7-2	NA	CASSIQGVDYGYTF	TGTGCCAGCAGCATACAGGGGGTCGACTATGGCTACACCTTC
NA	TRBJ2-3	TRBV6-1	NA	CASSEGRVDTQYF	TGTGCCAGCAGTGAAGGGAGAGTGGATACGCAGTATTTT
NA	TRBJ2-7	TRBV25-1	once	CASSESPRVEQYF	TGTGCCAGCAGTGAATCACCCAGGGTGGAGCAGTACTTC
TRBD1	TRBJ2-1	TRBV6-4	NA	CASSATGTAQVDEQFF	TGTGCCAGCAGTGCAACCGGGACAGCCCAGGTCGATGAGCAGTTCTTC
TRBD1	TRBJ2-2	TRBV2	NA	CASSPQGQIAGELFF	TGTGCCAGCAGTCCACAGGGGCAAATTGCCGGGGAGCTGTTTTTT
NA	TRBJ2-1	TRBV7-2	once	CASSSRVRDNEQFF	TGTGCCAGCAGCTCCCGGGTGAGGGACAATGAGCAGTTCTTC
TRBD1	TRBJ1-2	TRBV11-1	once	CASSSLSTGGYGYTF	TGTGCCAGCAGCTCACTATCCACAGGGGGCTATGGCTACACCTTC
NA	TRBJ1-1	TRBV6-5	NA	CASTGTTTGRTEAFF	TGTGCCAGCACTGGGACCACAACCGGGCGGACTGAAGCTTTCTTT
TRBD1	TRBJ2-7	TRBV19	NA	CASSTLGQGAYEQYF	TGTGCCAGTAGTACCCTAGGACAGGGGGCTTACGAGCAGTACTTC
TRBD1	TRBJ1-5	TRBV18	NA	CASSRSQGDQPQHF	TGTGCCAGCTCACGTTCTCAGGGGGATCAGCCCCAGCATTTT
TRBD1	TRBJ1-2	TRBV19	NA	CASRHLSTGGAVDGYTF	TGTGCCAGTAGGCACCTGTCTACAGGGGGCGCGGTGGATGGCTACACCTTC
NA	TRBJ2-2	TRBV5-1	NA	CASSRGQTNTGELFF	TGCGCCAGCAGCCGTGGACAGACGAACACCGGGGAGCTGTTTTTT
NA	TRBJ1-3	TRBV18	NA	CASCKDSGNTIYF	TGTGCCAGCTGTAAAGACTCTGGAAACACCATATATTTT
NA	TRBJ1-2	TRBV6-5	NA	CASRPGPRGYTF	TGTGCCAGCAGGCCCGGGCCTCGGGGCTACACCTTC
NA	TRBJ1-1	TRBV19	once	CASTWRYEAFF	TGTGCCAGTACGTGGAGGTATGAAGCTTTCTTT
NA	TRBJ1-4	TRBV7-2	NA	CASSFWQGGEKLFF	TGTGCCAGCAGCTTTTGGCAGGGTGGCGAAAAACTGTTTTTT
NA	TRBJ1-1	TRBV7-8	NA	CASTSLVSRNTEAFF	TGTGCCAGCACGTCTCTGGTGTCTAGAAACACTGAAGCTTTCTTT
TRBD1	TRBJ1-5	TRBV28	NA	CASSPGQGIVGNQPQHF	TGTGCCAGCAGTCCCGGACAGGGGATTGTCGGCAATCAGCCCCAGCATTTT
TRBD1	TRBJ1-6	TRBV6-6	NA	CASMDRGQRNSPLHF	TGTGCCAGCATGGACAGGGGACAAAGGAATTCACCCCTCCACTTT
NA	TRBJ2-7	TRBV6-5	NA	CASSYNVVGSYEQYF	TGTGCCAGCAGTTACAACGTAGTCGGATCCTACGAGCAGTACTTC
TRBD2	TRBJ2-2	TRBV5-1	NA	CASSGGLATGELFF	TGCGCCAGCAGCGGGGGACTAGCGACCGGGGAGCTGTTTTTT
NA	TRBJ1-2	TRBV19	few	CASSGQPGGYGYTF	TGTGCCAGTAGTGGGCAACCGGGAGGTTATGGCTACACCTTC
TRBD1	TRBJ1-4	TRBV12-5	NA	CASGLAGGQNEKLFF	TGTGCTAGTGGTTTGGCAGGGGGACAAAATGAAAAACTGTTTTTT
NA	TRBJ1-2	TRBV30	once	CAWSVPQALLYGYTF	TGTGCCTGGAGTGTTCCACAGGCGCTTCTCTATGGCTACACCTTC